The next 15 T cell receptor beta chains were all read from a single sample in a study of blood T cells in healthy people across ages. A second PCR of about 6 to 11 cycles used a sample-barcoded 5' primer and a J-beta primer mix. TCRdb reanalysed the 5' RACE reads using MiXCR and keeps one entry per CDR3 protein. Of 710,000 or so distinct CDR3 sequences listed, about a fifth are singletons. Sequenced sample: blood. These receptor sequences come from a man in his 70s in good health.

This clonotype has a handful of counts. The chain employs TRBV24-1 and TRBJ2-7; no definite D call. The ends were cut back, 9 bases at V and 3 bases at J, with 5 bases in the middle. Germline CDR1 reads KGHDR; CDR2 reads SFDVKD. This CDR3 has 10 residues. CDR3 amino acids: CATRFYEQYV. For the CDR3, the DNA is TGTGCCACCCGATTCTACGAGCAGTACGTC.

This clonotype was seen a few times. V is TRBV27 and J is TRBJ1-4, with 7 bases matching TRBD1. Trimming cost V 6 bases and J 8 bases; bases outside gene matches: 15. Germline V gene lookup returns CDR1 MNHEY and CDR2 SMNVEV (reference sequence). The CDR3 spans 16 residues. The CDR3 nucleotides read TGTGCCAGCAGCCCGATTGACAGGGTTAAGGAGGAAAAACTGTTTTTT. Residues: CASSPIDRVKEEKLFF.

There are a few counts of this clonotype. This rearrangement joins TRBV5-1 to TRBJ2-5; 7 nucleotides agree with TRBD1. The last part of the DNA fits TRBJ2-7 better; the J call may be wrong. Germline-derived CDR1 and CDR2 are SGHRS and YFSETQ. CDR3 length: 15 residues. The CDR3: CASSSLQGISYEQYF. As DNA, the CDR3 is TGCGCCAGCAGCTCCTTACAGGGGATCTCCTACGAGCAGTACTTC.

The V gene is TRBV5-1, the J gene TRBJ2-3; no definite D call. Germline CDR1 SGHRS, CDR2 YFSETQ. CDR3 length: 16 residues. With 3 bases removed from V and 0 bases from J, the gap between germline ends came to 14 bases. This chain's CDR3 is CASSYDLGGSTDTQYF. The CDR3 DNA is TGCGCCAGCAGCTACGACTTAGGTGGGAGCACAGATACGCAGTATTTT. Filled out from reference TRBV5-1 and TRBJ2-3, the complete variable domain reads KAGVTQTPRYLIKTRGQQVTLSCSPISGHRSVSWYQQTPGQGLQFLFEYFSETQRNKGNFPGRFSGRQFSNSRSEMNVSTLELGDSALYLCASSYDLGGSTDTQYFGPGTRLTVL.

There are a few counts of this clonotype. This sequence joins TRBV6-1 and TRBJ1-5, with TRBD1 identical over 8 bases. Germline V lookup: CDR1 MNHNS, CDR2 SASEGT. V lost 9 bases, J lost 8 bases, and 12 bases stayed unmatched. The CDR3 runs 14 residues. Here the CDR3 DNA reads TGTGCCAGTTTCTCAGGGGGCGGTGGGGAGCCCCAGCATTTT. This sequence encodes CASFSGGGGEPQHF.

This clonotype occurred a few times. The V and J genes are TRBV5-1 and TRBJ2-1; 9 nucleotides line up with TRBD1. Germline V CDR1 and CDR2: SGHRS, YFSETQ. This CDR3 contains 14 residues. After removal of 2 bases from V and 7 bases from J, the junction contained 4 bases not matched to a gene. The CDR3, as DNA: TGCGCCAGCAGCTTTCCGGGACAGGGAAATGAGCAGTTCTTC. Residues: CASSFPGQGNEQFF.

The chain combines TRBV19 with TRBJ1-6; D is ambiguous. This CDR3 is built from 14 residues. Germline V gene sequence: CDR1 LNHDA, CDR2 SQIVND (reference sequence). Trimming stripped 4 bases from V and 7 bases from J, with 11 bases between. The CDR3 region is CASSNTAKNSPLHF. The CDR3, as DNA: TGTGCCAGTAGTAATACAGCGAAGAATTCACCCCTCCACTTT.

The chain uses TRBV28 and TRBJ2-5; 10 bases agree with TRBD1. The CDR3 length is 16 residues. Germline lookup yields CDR1 MDHEN and CDR2 SYDVKM. With 8 bases clipped from V and 6 bases from J, the junction kept 15 bases outside the gene matches. CDR3 in amino acids: CASPFVHRDRGKTQYF. The CDR3 nucleotides read TGTGCCAGCCCCTTTGTCCACCGGGACAGGGGAAAGACCCAGTACTTC. The full variable domain, with the rest looked up from reference TRBV28 and TRBJ2-5, is DVKVTQSSRYLVKRTGEKVFLECVQDMDHENMFWYRQDPGLGLRLIYFSYDVKMKEKGDIPEGYSVSREKKERFSLILESASTNQTSMYLCASPFVHRDRGKTQYFGPGTRLLVL.

This clonotype was detected a few times. The V call is TRBV6-1, the J call TRBJ2-7; D could derive from TRBD1 or TRBD2 (6 bases each). Germline-derived CDR1 and CDR2 are MNHNS and SASEGT. CDR3 size: 16 residues. Deletions cut 8 bases from V and 7 bases from J, with 27 bases between. The CDR3 region is CASPGWGRGGLEEQYF. Here the CDR3 DNA reads TGTGCCAGCCCCGGCTGGGGGCGGGGAGGTTTGGAGGAGCAGTACTTC.

The chain employs TRBV12-3 or TRBV12-4 and TRBJ1-2; 11 positions agree with TRBD1. V lost 3 bases and J lost 0; bases outside the gene matches: 3. The CDR3 sequence is 16 residues long. The CDR3 region is CASSLDRGQANYGYTF. CDR3 coding DNA: TGTGCCAGCAGTTTGGACAGGGGGCAGGCTAACTATGGCTACACCTTC.

This clonotype was detected only a few times. The genes are TRBV9 and TRBJ1-4; D is undetermined. This CDR3 contains 15 residues. V dropped 4 bases and J dropped 7 bases, with 17 bases sitting between them. CDR1 and CDR2 (germline): SGDLS, YYNGEE. CDR3 sequence (DNA): TGTGCCAGCAGCCCCCAGAGTACCGGACTTGAAAAACTGTTTTTT. This sequence encodes CASSPQSTGLEKLFF.

This rearrangement joins TRBV20-1 to TRBJ2-1, with D perhaps TRBD1 or TRBD2 (5 bases each). The CDR3 loop spans 17 amino acids. Trimming pared 2 bases from V and 3 bases from J, leaving 20 bases between. Per germline, CDR1 DFQATT and CDR2 SNEGSKA (reference sequence). The CDR3 coding sequence is TGCAGTGCTAGACAGACCCGACCCGGGACGGTCTACAATGAGCAGTTCTTC. This sequence encodes CSARQTRPGTVYNEQFF.

This clonotype showed up just a few times. The gene calls are TRBV20-1 and TRBJ2-4; weak D call: TRBD1 (6 bases). The germline CDR1 and CDR2 sequences are DFQATT and SNEGSKA (reference sequence). The CDR3 spans 16 residues. The germline V and J ends were trimmed by 6 bases and 1 base, with 19 bases remaining between them. CDR3 coding DNA: TGCAGTGCGATTAACAGGGAATCAGGGGCCAAAAACATTCAGTACTTC. Protein sequence: CSAINRESGAKNIQYF.

A remark on this clonotype: The junction differs from germline at one of its ends, possibly a read error. The chain is built from TRBV7-2 and TRBJ2-3, with 7 nucleotides matching TRBD2. The germline gives CDR1 SGHTA, CDR2 FQGNSA. The CDR3 has 14 residues. The CDR3 spells CANSLAGYPDTQYF. The CDR3 DNA reads TGTGCCAACAGCTTAGCGGGCTACCCAGATACGCAGTATTTT.

This clonotype was counted only a few times. This CDR3 is CASSLSSTGWRNEQFF. CDR3 sequence (DNA): TGTGCCAGCAGCTTAAGCTCGACAGGTTGGCGCAATGAGCAGTTCTTC. The gene calls are TRBV7-3 and TRBJ2-1; D is possibly TRBD1 (6 bases). V lost 1 base and J lost 6, with 16 bases in between. Germline values: CDR1 SGHTA, CDR2 FQGTGA. CDR3 size: 16 residues. Drawing the rest from reference TRBV7-3 and TRBJ2-1, the complete variable domain is GAGVSQTPSNKVTEKGKYVELRCDPISGHTALYWYRQSLGQGPEFLIYFQGTGAADDSGLPNDRFFAVRPEGSVSTLKIQRTERGDSAVYLCASSLSSTGWRNEQFFGPGTRLTVL.